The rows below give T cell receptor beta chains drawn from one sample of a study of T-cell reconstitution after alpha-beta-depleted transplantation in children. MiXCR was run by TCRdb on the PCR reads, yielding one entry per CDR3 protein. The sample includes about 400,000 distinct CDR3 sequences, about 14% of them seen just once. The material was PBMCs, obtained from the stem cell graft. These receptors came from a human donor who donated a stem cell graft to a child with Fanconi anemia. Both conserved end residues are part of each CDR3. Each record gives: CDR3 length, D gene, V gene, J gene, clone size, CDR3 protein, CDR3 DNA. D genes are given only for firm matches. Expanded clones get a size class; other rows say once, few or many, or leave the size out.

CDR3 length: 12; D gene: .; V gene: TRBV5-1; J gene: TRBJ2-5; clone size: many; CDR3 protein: CASSFGEETQYF; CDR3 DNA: TGCGCCAGCAGCTTCGGGGAAGAGACCCAGTACTTC
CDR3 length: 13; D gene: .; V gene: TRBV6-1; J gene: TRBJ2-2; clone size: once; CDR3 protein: CASSPSPGGELFF; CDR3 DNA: TGTGCCAGCAGTCCCAGTCCAGGCGGGGAGCTGTTTTTT
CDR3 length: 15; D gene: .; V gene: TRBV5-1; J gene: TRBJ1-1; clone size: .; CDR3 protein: CASSPAQGRDTEAFF; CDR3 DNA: TGCGCCAGCAGCCCCGCCCAGGGAAGGGACACTGAAGCTTTCTTT
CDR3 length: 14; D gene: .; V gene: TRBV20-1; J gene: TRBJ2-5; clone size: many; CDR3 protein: CSARETGREETQYF; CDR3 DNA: TGCAGTGCTAGAGAAACAGGGAGAGAAGAGACCCAGTACTTC
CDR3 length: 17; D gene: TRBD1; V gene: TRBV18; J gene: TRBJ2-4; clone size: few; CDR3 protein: CASSLLGQGVSGNIQYF; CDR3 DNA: TGTGCCAGCTCACTCCTGGGCCAGGGGGTTTCGGGAAACATTCAGTACTTC
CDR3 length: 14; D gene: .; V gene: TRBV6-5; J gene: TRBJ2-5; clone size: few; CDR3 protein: CASSYERGRETQYF; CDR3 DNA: TGTGCCAGCAGTTACGAGAGAGGGCGGGAGACCCAGTACTTC
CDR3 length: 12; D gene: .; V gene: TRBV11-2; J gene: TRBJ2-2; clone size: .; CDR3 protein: CASSRPQGELFF; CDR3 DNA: TGTGCCAGCAGCCGTCCCCAGGGGGAGCTGTTTTTT
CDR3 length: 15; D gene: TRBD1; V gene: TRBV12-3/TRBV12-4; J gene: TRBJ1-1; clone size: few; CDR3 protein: CASSQLTGVNTEAFF; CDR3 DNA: TGTGCCAGCAGTCAGCTTACAGGGGTGAACACTGAAGCTTTCTTT
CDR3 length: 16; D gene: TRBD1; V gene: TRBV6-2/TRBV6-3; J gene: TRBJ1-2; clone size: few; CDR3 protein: CASSSSGTEIRYGYTF; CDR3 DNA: TGTGCCAGCAGTTCATCCGGGACAGAGATCCGCTATGGCTACACCTTC
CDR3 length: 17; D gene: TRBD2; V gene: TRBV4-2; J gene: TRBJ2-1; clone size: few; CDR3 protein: CASSPFRGGSSYNEQFF; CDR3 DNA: TGTGCCAGCAGCCCTTTCCGGGGGGGGTCCTCCTACAATGAGCAGTTCTTC
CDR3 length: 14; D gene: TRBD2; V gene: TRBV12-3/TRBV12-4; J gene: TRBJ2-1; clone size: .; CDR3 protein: CASSPAGGQGEQFF; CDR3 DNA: TGTGCCAGCAGTCCCGCGGGGGGGCAAGGTGAGCAGTTCTTC
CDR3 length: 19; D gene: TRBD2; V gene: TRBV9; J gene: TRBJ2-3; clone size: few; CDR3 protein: CASSVEDRGGGAFPDTQYF; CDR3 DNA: TGTGCCAGCAGCGTAGAAGACCGGGGCGGGGGGGCCTTCCCAGATACGCAGTATTTT
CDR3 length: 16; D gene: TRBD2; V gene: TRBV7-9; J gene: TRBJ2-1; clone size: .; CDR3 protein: CASSLAGGGAYNEQFF; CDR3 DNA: TGTGCCAGCAGCTTAGCGGGCGGGGGGGCCTACAATGAGCAGTTCTTC
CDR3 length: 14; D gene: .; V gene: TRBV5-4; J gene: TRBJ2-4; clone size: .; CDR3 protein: CASSARTTANIQYF; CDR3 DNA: TGTGCCAGCAGCGCAAGGACCACAGCGAACATTCAGTACTTC
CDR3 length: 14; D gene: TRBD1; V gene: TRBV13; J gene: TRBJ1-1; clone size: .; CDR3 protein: CATRQGWEATEAFF; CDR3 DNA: TGTGCCACCCGACAGGGATGGGAGGCCACTGAAGCTTTCTTT
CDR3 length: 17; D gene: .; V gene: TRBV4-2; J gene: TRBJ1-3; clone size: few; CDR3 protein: CASSQGGKQGKGNTIYF; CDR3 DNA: TGTGCCAGCAGCCAAGGAGGGAAGCAGGGGAAGGGAAACACCATATATTTT
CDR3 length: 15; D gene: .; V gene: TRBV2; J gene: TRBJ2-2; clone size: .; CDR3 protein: CASRDRGSWTGELFF; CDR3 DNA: TGTGCCAGCAGAGACCGGGGCTCGTGGACCGGGGAGCTGTTTTTT
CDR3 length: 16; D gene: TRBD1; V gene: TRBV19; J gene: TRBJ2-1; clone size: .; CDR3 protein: CASSIVGQGADNEQFF; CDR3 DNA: TGTGCCAGTAGTATAGTTGGACAGGGGGCGGACAATGAGCAGTTCTTC
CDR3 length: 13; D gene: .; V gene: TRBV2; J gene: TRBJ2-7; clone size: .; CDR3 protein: CASSEGGREEQYF; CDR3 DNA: TGTGCCAGCAGTGAAGGAGGAAGGGAAGAGCAGTACTTC
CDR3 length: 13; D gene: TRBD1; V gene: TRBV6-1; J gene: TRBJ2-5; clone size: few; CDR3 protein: CASSKDREETQYF; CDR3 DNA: TGTGCCAGCAGTAAAGACAGGGAAGAGACCCAGTACTTC
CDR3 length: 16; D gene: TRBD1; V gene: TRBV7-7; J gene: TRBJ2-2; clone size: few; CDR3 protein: CASSSAPGQGSGELFF; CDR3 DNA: TGTGCCAGCAGCTCCGCCCCGGGACAGGGAAGCGGGGAGCTGTTTTTT
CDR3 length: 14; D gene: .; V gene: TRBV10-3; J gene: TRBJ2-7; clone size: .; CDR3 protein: CAISDDRRAYEQYF; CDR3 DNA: TGTGCCATCAGTGATGACAGGAGGGCCTACGAGCAGTACTTC
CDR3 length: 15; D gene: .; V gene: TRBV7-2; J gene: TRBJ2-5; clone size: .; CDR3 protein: CASSLNRGVGETQYF; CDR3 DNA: TGTGCCAGCAGCTTAAACCGTGGGGTAGGAGAGACCCAGTACTTC
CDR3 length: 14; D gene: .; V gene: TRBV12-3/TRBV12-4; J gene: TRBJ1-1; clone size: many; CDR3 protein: CASKGSQGIAEAFF; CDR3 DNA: TGTGCCAGTAAAGGTTCGCAGGGGATTGCTGAAGCTTTCTTT
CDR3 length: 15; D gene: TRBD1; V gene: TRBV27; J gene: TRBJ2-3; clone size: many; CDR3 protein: CASSPGQGFTDTQYF; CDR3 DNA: TGTGCCAGCAGTCCGGGACAGGGCTTCACAGATACGCAGTATTTT
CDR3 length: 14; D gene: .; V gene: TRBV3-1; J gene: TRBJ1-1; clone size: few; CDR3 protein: CASSRRRLNTEAFF; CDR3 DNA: TGTGCCAGCAGCCGCCGGCGGTTGAACACTGAAGCTTTCTTT
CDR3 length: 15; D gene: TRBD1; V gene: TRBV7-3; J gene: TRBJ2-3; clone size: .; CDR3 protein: CASSLVAGGLNTQYF; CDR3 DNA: TGTGCCAGCAGCTTAGTGGCAGGGGGTCTCAATACGCAGTATTTT
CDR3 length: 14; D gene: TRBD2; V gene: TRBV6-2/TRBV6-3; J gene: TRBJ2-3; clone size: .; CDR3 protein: CASSSAGGQSTQYF; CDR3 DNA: TGTGCCAGCAGTTCGGCGGGGGGGCAGTCTACGCAGTATTTT
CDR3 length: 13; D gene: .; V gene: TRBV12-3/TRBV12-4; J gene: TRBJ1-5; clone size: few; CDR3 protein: CASSWRNNQPQHF; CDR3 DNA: TGTGCCAGCAGCTGGCGGAACAATCAGCCCCAGCATTTT
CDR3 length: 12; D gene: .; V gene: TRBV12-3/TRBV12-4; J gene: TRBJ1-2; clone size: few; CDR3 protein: CASSGRPGGYTF; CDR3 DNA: TGTGCCAGTTCCGGCAGGCCGGGGGGCTACACCTTC
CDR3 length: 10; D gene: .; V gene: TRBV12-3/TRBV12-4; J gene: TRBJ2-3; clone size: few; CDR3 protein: CYRNTDTQYF; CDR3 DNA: TGTTACCGGAACACAGATACGCAGTATTTT
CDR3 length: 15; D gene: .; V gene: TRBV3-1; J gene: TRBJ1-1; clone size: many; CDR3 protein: CASSQGGPGQGEAFF; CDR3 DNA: TGTGCCAGCAGCCAAGGAGGCCCGGGGCAGGGTGAAGCTTTCTTT
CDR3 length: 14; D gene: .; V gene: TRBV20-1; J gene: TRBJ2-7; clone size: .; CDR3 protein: CSAPQEGNSYEQYF; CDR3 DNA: TGCAGTGCCCCCCAGGAGGGCAACTCCTACGAGCAGTACTTC
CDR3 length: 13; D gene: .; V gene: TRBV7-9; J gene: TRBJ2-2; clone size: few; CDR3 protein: CASGTVNTGELFF; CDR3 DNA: TGTGCCAGCGGGACTGTGAACACCGGGGAGCTGTTTTTT
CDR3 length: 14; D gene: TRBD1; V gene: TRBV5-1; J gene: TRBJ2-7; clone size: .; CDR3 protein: CASSHRQGGYEQYF; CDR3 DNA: TGCGCCAGCAGCCACAGACAGGGTGGCTACGAGCAGTACTTC
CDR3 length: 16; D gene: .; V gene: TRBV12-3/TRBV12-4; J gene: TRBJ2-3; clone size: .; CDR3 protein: CASSSLTATYTDTQYF; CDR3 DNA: TGTGCCAGCAGTTCCTTGACAGCTACTTACACAGATACGCAGTATTTT
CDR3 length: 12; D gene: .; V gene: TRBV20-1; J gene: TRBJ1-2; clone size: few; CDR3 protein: CRGTRDTYGYTF; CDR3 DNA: TGCAGGGGGACCCGGGACACCTATGGCTACACCTTC
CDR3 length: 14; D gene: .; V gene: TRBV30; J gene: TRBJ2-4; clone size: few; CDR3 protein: CAWTTGRLSNIQYF; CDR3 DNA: TGTGCCTGGACTACAGGGCGATTAAGTAACATTCAGTACTTC
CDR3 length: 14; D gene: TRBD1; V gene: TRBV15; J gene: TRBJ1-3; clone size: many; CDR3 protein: CATTQGYSGNTIYF; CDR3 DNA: TGTGCCACCACACAGGGGTATTCAGGAAACACCATATATTTT
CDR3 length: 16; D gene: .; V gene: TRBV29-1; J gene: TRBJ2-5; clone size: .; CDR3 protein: CSAKRGARAAQETQYF; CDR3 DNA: TGCAGCGCCAAGAGAGGGGCGAGGGCCGCCCAAGAGACCCAGTACTTC
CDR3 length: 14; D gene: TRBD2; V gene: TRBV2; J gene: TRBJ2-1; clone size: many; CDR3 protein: CASNVLAGTNEQFF; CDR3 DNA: TGTGCCAGCAACGTACTAGCGGGGACCAATGAGCAGTTCTTC
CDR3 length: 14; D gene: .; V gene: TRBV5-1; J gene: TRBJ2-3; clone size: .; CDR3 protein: CASSLEGLLDTQYF; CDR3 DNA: TGCGCCAGCAGCTTGGAGGGCTTATTAGACACGCAGTATTTT
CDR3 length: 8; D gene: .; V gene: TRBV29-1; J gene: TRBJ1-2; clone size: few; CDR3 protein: CSMDGYTF; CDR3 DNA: TGCAGCATGGATGGCTACACCTTC
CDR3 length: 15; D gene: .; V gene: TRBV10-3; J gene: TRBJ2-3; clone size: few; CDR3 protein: CAISDNTGGTDTQYF; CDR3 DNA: TGTGCCATCAGTGATAACACCGGAGGTACAGATACGCAGTATTTT
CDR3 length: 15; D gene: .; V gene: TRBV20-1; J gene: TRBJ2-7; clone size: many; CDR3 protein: CSASLGSGALYEQYF; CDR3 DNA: TGCAGTGCTAGTTTAGGGTCGGGGGCGCTCTACGAGCAGTACTTC
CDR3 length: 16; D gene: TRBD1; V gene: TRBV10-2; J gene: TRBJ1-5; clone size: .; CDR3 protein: CASSAQGAGSNQPQHF; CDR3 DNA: TGCGCCAGCAGTGCACAGGGGGCCGGCAGCAATCAGCCCCAGCATTTT
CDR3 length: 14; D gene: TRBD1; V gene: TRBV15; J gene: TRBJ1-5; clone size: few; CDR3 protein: CATSDRGGNQPQHF; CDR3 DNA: TGTGCCACCAGCGACAGGGGTGGCAATCAGCCCCAGCATTTT
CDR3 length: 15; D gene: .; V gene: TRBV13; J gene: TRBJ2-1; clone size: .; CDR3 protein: CASSPATGVYNEQFF; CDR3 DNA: TGTGCCAGCAGCCCCGCGACAGGAGTATACAATGAGCAGTTCTTC